These T cell receptor beta chains were read from a single sample in a study. TCRdb processed the 5' RACE reads anew with MiXCR; each CDR3 protein has one entry. Of around 7,300 distinct CDR3 sequences in the sample, about 37% are singletons; the top ten hold 4.4%. Material: memory CD4+ T cells sorted from blood. These receptor sequences come from a female donor with breast cancer. Each CDR3 is given with its conserved first and last residue. Fields, in order: clone size, D gene, J gene, V gene, CDR3 DNA, CDR3 protein. The D gene is left open where the match is weak. Rows give clone size only sometimes, using once, few, many, or a class for an expanded clone.

>few|TRBD2|TRBJ2-7|TRBV7-2
TGTGCCAGCAGCCCCACTAGCGGGAGGTCCTACGAGCAGTACTTC
CASSPTSGRSYEQYF
>medium-sized|TRBD1|TRBJ2-1|TRBV5-4
TGTGCCAGCAGCTCGGGACAGGGGGTAGACAATGAGCAGTTCTTC
CASSSGQGVDNEQFF
>few|-|TRBJ1-2|TRBV20-1
TGCAGTGGCAGACAGGCAAGCTATGGCTACACCTTC
CSGRQASYGYTF
>large|TRBD2|TRBJ2-3|TRBV9
TGTGCCAGCAGTCAGGGGTTCCGCGGGAGGTTGGCAGATACGCAGTATTTT
CASSQGFRGRLADTQYF
>-|TRBD2|TRBJ2-7|TRBV20-1
TGCAGTGCTAGGTCTAGCGGGAATTCCTACGAGCAGTACTTC
CSARSSGNSYEQYF
>-|-|TRBJ2-7|TRBV5-1
TGCGCCAGCAGCTCGGCGAGTCCGAGGGATCACGAGCAGTACTTC
CASSSASPRDHEQYF
>-|-|TRBJ1-1|TRBV12-3/TRBV12-4
TGTGCCAGCAGCCCGGGGCGAAGAGGCACTGAAGCTTTCTTT
CASSPGRRGTEAFF
>few|-|TRBJ2-7|TRBV12-3/TRBV12-4
TGTGCCAGCAGTTTTTACGGGAGAAGGGACGAGCAGTACTTC
CASSFYGRRDEQYF
>large|-|TRBJ2-7|TRBV5-1
TGCGCCAGCAGCTCCGGAGAGAATGAGCAGTACTTC
CASSSGENEQYF
>-|-|TRBJ1-3|TRBV5-3
TGTGCCAGAAGCCTAACAAAACAGCGGATCTCTGGAAACACCATATATTTT
CARSLTKQRISGNTIYF
>-|-|TRBJ2-3|TRBV20-1
TGCAGTGCTAGGGACAATACACGCACAGATACGCAGTATTTT
CSARDNTRTDTQYF
>-|-|TRBJ2-4|TRBV30
TGTGCCTGGAGTGTAGAGTCTGGGGGCCAGTACTTC
CAWSVESGGQYF
>-|TRBD1|TRBJ1-1|TRBV10-3
TGTGCCATCCGTGTGATAGGACAGGGATACACTGAAGCTTTCTTT
CAIRVIGQGYTEAFF
>few|-|TRBJ1-3|TRBV6-5
TGTGCCAGCAGTTACGTCGCAGGTTACTCTGGAAACACCATATATTTT
CASSYVAGYSGNTIYF
>-|TRBD2|TRBJ2-1|TRBV5-4
TGTGCCAGCAGCTCAATTAATACGGGGGGCAATGAGCAGTTCTTC
CASSSINTGGNEQFF
>few|-|TRBJ2-7|TRBV5-1
TGCGCCAGCAGCTTCCAGACGAGCTCCTACGAGCAGTACTTC
CASSFQTSSYEQYF
>-|-|TRBJ2-3|TRBV9
TGTGCCAGCAGCGTAGAGCTAAGTAGGACAGATACGCAGTATTTT
CASSVELSRTDTQYF
>few|-|TRBJ2-1|TRBV7-6
TGTGCCAGCAGCTTATCGGAGTACAATGAGCAGTTCTTC
CASSLSEYNEQFF
>-|-|TRBJ1-1|TRBV12-3/TRBV12-4
TGTGCCAGCAGTTTAGAGTATTACAAGGGTGAAGCTTTCTTT
CASSLEYYKGEAFF
>few|-|TRBJ2-1|TRBV18
TGTGCCAGCTCACCACCGAACTTCCGGGCCTCCTACAATGAGCAGTTCTTC
CASSPPNFRASYNEQFF
>-|-|TRBJ1-3|TRBV29-1
TGCAGCGTTGGTGAGGGTAGCGGCTCTGGAAACACCATATATTTT
CSVGEGSGSGNTIYF
>-|TRBD2|TRBJ2-1|TRBV4-2
TGTGCCAGCAGCCAAGACGGGACTAGCCAGTTCTTC
CASSQDGTSQFF
>large|-|TRBJ2-5|TRBV12-3/TRBV12-4
TGTGCCAGCAGTTTACCCCACAGCCAAGAGACCCAGTACTTC
CASSLPHSQETQYF
>-|TRBD2|TRBJ2-3|TRBV20-1
TGCAGTGCTACTCCGTTTAGCGGGATGGCAGATACGCAGTATTTT
CSATPFSGMADTQYF
>few|-|TRBJ2-7|TRBV24-1
TGTGCCACCAGGGACTCCGTAACCTACGAGCAGTACTTC
CATRDSVTYEQYF
>few|-|TRBJ1-4|TRBV7-9
TGTGCCAGCAGCTTAGACGGCAAGAAACTGTTTTTT
CASSLDGKKLFF
>-|TRBD1|TRBJ2-7|TRBV19
TGTGCCAGTTGTGACAGGGCCTACGAGCAGTACTTC
CASCDRAYEQYF
>-|-|TRBJ2-3|TRBV20-1
TGCAGTGGGGGGGGGGCTAGCACAGATACGCAGTATTTT
CSGGGASTDTQYF
>few|TRBD1|TRBJ1-6|TRBV4-1
TGCGCCAGCAGCTCAACCGGGACAGGGATAACACCCCTCCACTTT
CASSSTGTGITPLHF
>-|TRBD1|TRBJ1-4|TRBV9
TGTGCCAGCAGCCCACGGACAGGGCTTACTGAAAAACTGTTTTTT
CASSPRTGLTEKLFF
>few|-|TRBJ1-6|TRBV7-9
TGTGCCAGCAGCGGGACCGGGTCACCCCTCCACTTT
CASSGTGSPLHF
>few|TRBD1|TRBJ2-7|TRBV20-1
TGCAGTGCTAGGCCCGGGACAGGGTCCTACGAGCAGTACTTC
CSARPGTGSYEQYF
>-|TRBD2|TRBJ2-7|TRBV7-2
TGTGCCAGCAGCCCGCGGACTAGCGGACCCTACGAGCAGTACTTC
CASSPRTSGPYEQYF
>few|TRBD2|TRBJ2-5|TRBV5-1
TGCGCCAGCAGCAGGCTAGCGGAAGAGACCCAGTACTTC
CASSRLAEETQYF
>few|-|TRBJ2-5|TRBV20-1
TGCAGTGCTGAGGACAGAGGAGGTAAAGAGACCCAGTACTTC
CSAEDRGGKETQYF
>-|-|TRBJ2-1|TRBV29-1
TGCAGCGTTGAGGGGTACAATGAGCAGTTCTTC
CSVEGYNEQFF
>-|TRBD2|TRBJ2-5|TRBV28
TGTGCCAGCAGGTCTCCCCGACTAGCGGGGGAAGAGACCCAGTACTTC
CASRSPRLAGEETQYF
>medium-sized|TRBD2|TRBJ2-1|TRBV6-2/TRBV6-3
TGTGCCAGCCGGGGGGGGCGCACCTACAATGAGCAGTTCTTC
CASRGGRTYNEQFF
>-|-|TRBJ2-1|TRBV24-1
TGTGCCGCCAGTGGGGCGGTGGGGAGGTCCTACAATGAGCAGTTCTTC
CAASGAVGRSYNEQFF
>medium-sized|-|TRBJ2-2|TRBV4-1
TGCGCCAGCAGCCAGACGGGTGGCAACCGGGCCGGGGAGCTGTTTTTT
CASSQTGGNRAGELFF
>few|TRBD2|TRBJ2-7|TRBV20-1
TGCAGTGCTAGAGATCCTAACCCGCAGCGGGAGCCCTACGAGCAGTACTTC
CSARDPNPQREPYEQYF
>-|-|TRBJ1-5|TRBV6-6
TGTGCCAGCACCCTCAGCCCTGATCAGCCCCAGCATTTT
CASTLSPDQPQHF
>-|-|TRBJ1-2|TRBV5-5
TGTGCCAGCAGCTCCGGGACACAGATCAACTATGGCTACACCTTC
CASSSGTQINYGYTF